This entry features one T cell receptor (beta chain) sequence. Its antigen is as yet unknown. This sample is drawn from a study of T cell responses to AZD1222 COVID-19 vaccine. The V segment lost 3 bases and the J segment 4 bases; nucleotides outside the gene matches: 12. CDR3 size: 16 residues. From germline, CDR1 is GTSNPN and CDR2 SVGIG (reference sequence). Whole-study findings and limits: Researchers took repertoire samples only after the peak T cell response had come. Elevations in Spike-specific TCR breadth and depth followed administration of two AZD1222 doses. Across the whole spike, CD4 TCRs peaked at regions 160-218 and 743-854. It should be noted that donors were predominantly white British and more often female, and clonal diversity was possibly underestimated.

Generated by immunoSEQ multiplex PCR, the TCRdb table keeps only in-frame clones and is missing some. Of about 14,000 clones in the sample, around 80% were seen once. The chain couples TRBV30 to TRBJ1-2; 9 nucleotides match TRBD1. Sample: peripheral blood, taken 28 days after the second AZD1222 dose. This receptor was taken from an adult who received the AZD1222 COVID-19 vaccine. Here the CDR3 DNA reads TGTGCCTGGAGCGGGACAGGGAGAGGGACCCCCTATGGCTACACCTTC. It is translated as CAWSGTGRGTPYGYTF.